This T cell receptor beta chain was sequenced in a study of technical replicates of blood from several donors. The length of the CDR3 is 11 residues. Trimming cost V 3 bases and J 3 bases, with 6 bases left between them. Germline values: CDR1 DFQATT, CDR2 SNEGSKA (reference sequence). Sequenced by immunoSEQ multiplex PCR; TCRdb stores in-frame clones only, minus some. The sample records about 100,000 clones, approximately 95% being singletons. Sequenced input: T cells isolated from PBMCs. The chain is built from TRBV20-1 and TRBJ2-7; D gene uncertain. The TCR originated in a human donor in good health. The CDR3 bases are TGCAGTGCTAGTTCGGGCTACGAGCAGTACTTC. Its protein product is CSASSGYEQYF.